The 5 T cell receptor beta chains below all came from one sample that was sequenced in a study of blood T cell repertoires in COVID-19 (dated by TCRdb to 2019 to 2021). The library was prepared using the immunoSEQ multiplex PCR assay. Not all clones reach the TCRdb copy of this immuneACCESS table, which keeps in-frame sequences only. Checked studies attribute under half of the gap to unresolved V genes and leave the rest unexplained. In this sample the table shows hundreds of thousands of clones, around 87% of which occur a single time. Together, the top ten hold 2% to 2.5% of the sample. The specimen sequenced was peripheral blood. The source of these receptors is a woman aged 55-70 years with COVID-19, enrolled during active disease.

This clone was seen only once. V is TRBV14 and J is TRBJ1-2; TRBD1 might be the D (6 bases). The V end was cut by 4 bases, the J end by 8 bases, with 14 bases between. In germline, CDR1 is SGHDN, CDR2 FVKESK. This CDR3 contains 13 residues. CDR3 DNA: TGTGCCAGCAGCCGGCAGGGGATTGGGGGCTACACCTTC. It specifies CASSRQGIGGYTF.

The J gene is TRBJ2-6, the V gene TRBV6-1; TRBD2 is a possible D gene (6 bases). Germline values: CDR1 MNHNS, CDR2 SASEGT. Trimming removed 2 bases at V and 3 bases at J, with 8 bases between. CDR3 length: 15 amino acids. The CDR3 protein is CASSERRVGANVLTF. CDR3 coding DNA: TGTGCCAGCAGTGAAAGGAGGGTTGGGGCCAACGTCCTGACTTTC.

The CDR3 DNA reads as TGTGCCAGCAGCTCTCGGCGGACGGGGGTAACCTCCTACAATGAGCAGTTCTTC. Its translation: CASSSRRTGVTSYNEQFF. The rearrangement joins TRBV7-2 to TRBJ2-1; D might be TRBD2 (6 bases). The CDR3 length is 18 residues. V shed 4 bases and J shed 0 bases, with 19 bases lying between them. Germline-derived CDR1 and CDR2 are SGHTA and FQGNSA.

This chain uses TRBV29-1 with TRBJ2-2, with D unclear. The V and J ends lost 3 bases and 2 bases respectively, with 4 bases between them. This CDR3 spans 12 amino acids. Germline V gene sequence: CDR1 SQVTM, CDR2 ANQGSEA. The CDR3 DNA reads as TGCAGCGTTGACAGTAACACCGGGGAGCTGTTTTTT. It codes for CSVDSNTGELFF.

The chain couples TRBV3-1 (or the pseudogene TRBV3-2) to TRBJ1-2; D is uncertain. CDR3 length: 12 amino acids. Germline V lookup: CDR1 LGHDT, CDR2 YNNKEL (reference sequence). V lost 4 bases, J lost 7 bases, and 10 bases lay in between. The CDR3 spells CASSPHRGGYTF. The CDR3 DNA follows: TGTGCCAGCAGCCCACATCGGGGTGGCTACACCTTC.